This T cell receptor (beta chain) stems from a study of blood T cells in healthy people across ages. For the second PCR, which ran for about 7 to 11 cycles, a sample-barcoded 5' primer and a J-beta primer mix were used. Samples each returned at least 2.5 million CDR3-containing paired-end reads. TCRdb reanalysed the 5' RACE reads using MiXCR and keeps one entry per CDR3 protein. The sample carries 850,000 to 1,300,000 distinct CDR3 sequences, less than 50% recorded once. Every donor provided ten milliliters of peripheral blood. From germline, CDR1 is SGHAT and CDR2 FQDESV (reference sequence). V gave up 5 bases and J gave up 7 bases; unmatched junction bases: 10. The CDR3 contains 15 residues.

This chain links TRBV11-1 with TRBJ2-1; 8 positions match TRBD2. The sequenced material came from blood. The receptor was isolated from a woman in her sixties or seventies in good health. For the CDR3, the DNA is TGTGCCAGCAGCCGCGGACTAGCAGAGAGGAATGAGCAGTTCTTC. It specifies CASSRGLAERNEQFF.